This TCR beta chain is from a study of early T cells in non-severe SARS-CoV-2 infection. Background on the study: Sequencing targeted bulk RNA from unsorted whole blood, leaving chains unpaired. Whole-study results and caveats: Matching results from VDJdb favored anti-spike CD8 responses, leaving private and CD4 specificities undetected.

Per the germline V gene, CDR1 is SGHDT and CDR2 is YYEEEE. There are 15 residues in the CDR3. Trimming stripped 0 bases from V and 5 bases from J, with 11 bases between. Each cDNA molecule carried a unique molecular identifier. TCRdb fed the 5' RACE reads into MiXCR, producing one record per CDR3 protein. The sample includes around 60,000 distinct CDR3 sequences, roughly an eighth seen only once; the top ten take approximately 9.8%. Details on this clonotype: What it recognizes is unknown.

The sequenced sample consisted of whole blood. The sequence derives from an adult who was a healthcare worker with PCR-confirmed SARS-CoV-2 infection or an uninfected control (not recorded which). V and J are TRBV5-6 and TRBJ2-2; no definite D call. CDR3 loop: CASSLEGVRTGELFF. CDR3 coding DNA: TGTGCCAGCAGCTTGGAGGGTGTCAGGACCGGGGAGCTGTTTTTT. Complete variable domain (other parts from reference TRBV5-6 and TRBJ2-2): DAGVTQSPTHLIKTRGQQVTLRCSPKSGHDTVSWYQQALGQGPQFIFQYYEEEERQRGNFPDRFSGHQFPNYSSELNVNALLLGDSALYLCASSLEGVRTGELFFGEGSRLTVL.